This passage covers 18 T cell receptor beta chains from one sample sequenced in a study of regulatory T cells in long-lasting Graves disease (dated by TCRdb to 2020 to 2023). In the paper's terms, the time point label means: newly diagnosed GD, antithyroid drugs for less than 3 months. For both TCR sequencing and RNA sequencing, RNA was extracted from PBMCs in TRIzol. Libraries were made using multiplex PCR. The run used an Illumina HiSeq 4000. TCR beta libraries were built with iRepertoire HTBI primers and Arm-PCR amplification of CDR3 regions. The raw public reads went through TCRdb reprocessing: fastp at Q25, MiXCR clone calling, in-frame beta chains kept. All rows with the same CDR3 protein become a single entry with the most common DNA and genes. Within this sample are around 450,000 distinct CDR3 sequences, with over 12% of them counted one time only. Approximately 7.6% of the sample is held by the ten biggest clonotypes.

These data also featured in a second study, about T cells in Graves' hyperthyroidism and ophthalmopathy.

The sample was peripheral blood mononuclear cells (PBMCs), taken at new diagnosis, from a patient treated with antithyroid drugs. The receptors stem from a woman between 40 and 55 years old with Graves disease. Donor details come from another sample of the same person, matched by shared clones.

This clonotype was detected many times. This rearrangement joins TRBV19 to TRBJ2-1, with TRBD1 identical over 9 bases. The CDR3 extends over 17 amino acids. Germline loops: CDR1 LNHDA, CDR2 SQIVND (reference sequence). Trimming at V came to 5 bases and at J to 5 bases, leaving 13 bases not matched to a gene. The CDR3 loop is CASSSSWDRVVHNEQFF. The CDR3 DNA sequence: TGTGCCAGTAGTTCTTCGTGGGACAGGGTAGTTCACAATGAGCAGTTCTTC.

About this clonotype itself: A read error is possible here, since a much larger clone lies one base away. The rearrangement links TRBV28 to TRBJ2-3, with TRBD2 matching 9 bases. This CDR3 is 15 amino acids long. With V trimmed by 4 bases and J by 5 bases, 7 bases remained unmatched. Germline loops: CDR1 MDHEN, CDR2 SYDVKM. The CDR3 loop reads CASSSPAGGLDTQYF. Written as DNA, the CDR3 is TGTGCCAGCAGTTCCCCAGCGGGGGGTTTAGATACGCAGTATTTT.

The genes are TRBV7-3 and TRBJ2-5; tentatively, D is TRBD2 (6 bases). V shed 0 bases and J shed 6 bases, with 8 bases lying between them. Germline CDR1 is SGHTA and CDR2 is FQGTGA. This CDR3 has 13 amino acids. CDR3 in amino acids: CASSLTDYQTQYF. The CDR3 bases are TGTGCCAGCAGCTTAACGGACTATCAGACCCAGTACTTC.

This rearrangement joins TRBV9 to TRBJ1-4, with D unresolved. Trimming left V 0 bases short and J 8 bases short, with 14 bases between. CDR3 length: 15 amino acids. Germline V gives CDR1 SGDLS, CDR2 YYNGEE. The CDR3 DNA is TGTGCCAGCAGCGTAGCCGGCAGTTCGGGAGAAAAACTGTTTTTT. It specifies CASSVAGSSGEKLFF.

This clonotype came up many times. This chain links TRBV12-3 or TRBV12-4 with TRBJ1-3; tentatively, D is TRBD1 (6 bases). The CDR3 is made up of 13 amino acids. The ends were cut back, 2 bases at V and 7 bases at J, with 9 bases in the middle. Written as DNA, the CDR3 is TGTGCCAGCAGTTTAACAGGGCGGAACACCATATATTTT. Translating gives CASSLTGRNTIYF.

This clonotype was detected only a few times. The chain has TRBV7-3 and TRBJ1-3; 9 positions agree with TRBD1. Germline values: CDR1 SGHTA, CDR2 FQGTGA. The ends lost 4 bases at V and 0 bases at J; junction bases unmatched: 7. The CDR3 spans 17 residues. The CDR3 nucleotides read TGTGCCAGCAGCTGGGGGGACAGGGTCTTCTCTGGAAACACCATATATTTT. Translating it yields CASSWGDRVFSGNTIYF.

This clonotype has just a few counts. The germline gene is not matched at one end of the junction; a read error may be the cause. This sequence joins TRBV11-3 and TRBJ2-7, with 8 bases identical to TRBD1. CDR3 size: 14 residues. The germline CDR1 and CDR2 sequences are SGHNT and YENEEA. The chain's CDR3 is CASSQGQGPDEQYF. In nucleotides, the CDR3 is TGCGCCAGCAGCCAAGGACAGGGTCCCGACGAGCAGTACTTC.

This clonotype was observed a handful of times. V gene TRBV7-9 combines with J gene TRBJ2-5; 8 positions match TRBD1. V trimming: 5 bases; J trimming: 1 base; junction bases outside the gene matches: 12. The CDR3 loop spans 17 amino acids. Germline V CDR1 and CDR2: SEHNR, FQNEAQ (reference sequence). CDR3 sequence: CASSAPPRTGTQETQYF. CDR3 in DNA: TGTGCCAGCAGCGCCCCCCCCAGGACAGGGACCCAAGAGACCCAGTACTTC.

This clonotype was seen only a few times. V and J are TRBV19 and TRBJ1-5, with unresolved D. Germline CDR1 LNHDA, CDR2 SQIVND (reference sequence). V lost 1 base and J lost 0, with 7 bases in between. This CDR3 is 15 amino acids long. The CDR3 nucleotides are TGTGCCAGTAGTATAGGGCAAGATAGCAATCAGCCCCAGCATTTT. Amino acid sequence: CASSIGQDSNQPQHF.

This sequence joins TRBV19 and TRBJ2-1; 11 bases agree with TRBD2. Trimming removed 5 bases from V and 4 bases from J; junction bases left unmatched: 7. Germline CDR1 and CDR2: LNHDA and SQIVND (reference sequence). The CDR3 consists of 16 residues. The CDR3 DNA is TGTGCCAGTAGTCCAACCGGGACTAGCGGTTACAATGAGCAGTTCTTC. It encodes CASSPTGTSGYNEQFF.

Many counts were recorded for this clonotype. J is TRBJ2-5 and V is TRBV24-1; 16 bases match TRBD2. The V segment lost 6 bases and the J segment 5 bases; nucleotides outside the gene matches: 8. Germline V CDR1 and CDR2: KGHDR, SFDVKD. The CDR3 is made up of 17 amino acids. DNA of the CDR3: TGTGCCACCAGTAAAGGGACTAGCGGGAGGGCAGTGGAGACCCAGTACTTC. It codes for CATSKGTSGRAVETQYF.

This clonotype was found a few times. The gene calls are TRBV24-1 and TRBJ2-1, with 7 bases identical to TRBD2. The CDR3 spans 15 residues. Germline lookup yields CDR1 KGHDR and CDR2 SFDVKD. V lost 7 bases and J lost 9; bases outside the gene matches: 14. This CDR3 reads CATSFSGTTEGEQFF. The CDR3 DNA is TGTGCCACCAGCTTTTCCGGGACTACCGAGGGTGAGCAGTTCTTC.

In its sample, this clonotype was seen many times. The chain links TRBV6-5 to TRBJ1-1; weak D call: TRBD1 (6 bases). The V end lost 2 bases, the J end lost 0 bases, and 10 bases lay between the germline ends. CDR1 MNHEY and CDR2 SVGAGI come from the germline V gene. The CDR3 sequence is 15 residues long. The CDR3 loop reads CASSYIPGVNTEAFF. CDR3 nucleotide sequence: TGTGCCAGCAGTTACATCCCAGGGGTGAACACTGAAGCTTTCTTT.

This clonotype was observed many times. The gene calls are TRBV28 and TRBJ2-1; tentatively, D is TRBD1 (5 bases). V lost 3 bases, J lost 9 bases, and 18 bases lay in between. CDR1 and CDR2 (germline): MDHEN, SYDVKM. This CDR3 contains 15 residues. This CDR3 reads CASSFFAQGLGEQFF. The CDR3 region has the DNA TGTGCCAGCAGTTTTTTCGCTCAGGGATTAGGTGAGCAGTTCTTC. The variable domain in full, completed from reference TRBV28 and TRBJ2-1, reads DVKVTQSSRYLVKRTGEKVFLECVQDMDHENMFWYRQDPGLGLRLIYFSYDVKMKEKGDIPEGYSVSREKKERFSLILESASTNQTSMYLCASSFFAQGLGEQFFGPGTRLTVL.

This clonotype was picked up many times. The chain combines TRBV2 with TRBJ2-1; 7 bases are shared with TRBD2. J gave up 0 bases and V 5 bases, and 4 bases lay outside the gene matches. Germline values: CDR1 SNHLY, CDR2 FYNNEI. The CDR3 totals 15 residues. The CDR3 loop is CASSNRDYSYNEQFF. The CDR3 region has the DNA TGTGCCAGCAGTAACCGGGACTACTCCTACAATGAGCAGTTCTTC. The whole variable domain, filled in from reference TRBV2 and TRBJ2-1, reads EPEVTQTPSHQVTQMGQEVILRCVPISNHLYFYWYRQILGQKVEFLVSFYNNEISEKSEIFDDQFSVERPDGSNFTLKIRSTKLEDSAMYFCASSNRDYSYNEQFFGPGTRLTVL.

The chain uses TRBV20-1 and TRBJ2-1; 10 positions match TRBD2. The J segment lost 1 base and the V segment lost 0 bases, leaving 3 bases of the junction unmatched. The germline CDR1 and CDR2 sequences are DFQATT and SNEGSKA (reference sequence). This CDR3 spans 16 amino acids. The CDR3: CSARDQLAGSYNEQFF. The CDR3 bases are TGCAGTGCTAGAGATCAACTAGCGGGATCCTACAATGAGCAGTTCTTC.

This clonotype was counted ten times or more. This chain connects TRBV10-2 to TRBJ2-1, with 8 bases aligning to TRBD1. J lost 4 bases, V lost 6 bases, and 5 bases had no gene match. CDR1 is WSHSY, CDR2 SAAADI, per germline. The CDR3 covers 14 residues. The CDR3 spells CASRTGAGYNEQFF. CDR3 bases: TGCGCCAGCAGGACAGGGGCGGGGTACAATGAGCAGTTCTTC.

This clonotype came up many times. The chain uses TRBV12-3 or TRBV12-4 and TRBJ2-7; 15 nucleotides line up with TRBD2. Trimming removed 3 bases from V and 1 base from J; junction bases left unmatched: 4. The CDR3 sequence is 17 residues long. The DNA of the CDR3 is TGTGCCAGCAGTTTGGGGGGACTAGCGGGAGGATCCTACGAGCAGTACTTC. Translating it yields CASSLGGLAGGSYEQYF.